This T cell receptor (beta chain) emerged from a study of shared T cell receptors in the human thymus (dated by TCRdb to about 2021). As for the study more broadly: The study examined how the human thymus generates shared, self-reactive T-cell receptor alpha chains.

Libraries were constructed by the immunoSEQ multiplex PCR assay. Here the immuneACCESS table is served through TCRdb, limited to in-frame sequences with V and J called. Missing clones are a known gap in these copies; in checked studies unresolved V genes cover under half, and the rest lacks a known reason. This sample lists roughly 660,000 clones; roughly 88% were detected once. The ten largest clonotypes hold around 0.0099% of the sample. Notes on this clone: There is no known antigen for this receptor. Base qualities are not provided; no much larger clone lies one nucleotide away.

Reading the germline V gene gives CDR1 SGHVS and CDR2 FQNEAQ. CDR3 length: 18 amino acids, cysteine to phenylalanine. The retained sequence is limited to the CDR3, 54 bases, with the frame set at the first base. The junction shows trimming of 1 base on V and 9 bases on J, and the gene matches do not reach 15 bases of it. The sample also formed part of further work on human thymus T cells. The second study also describes: In Finland, the donors were immunologically healthy infants who were having open corrective cardiac surgery for congenital heart defects. Thymus tissue was obtained as surgical resects removed during corrective cardiac surgery. Usage of V and J gene segments appeared to be biased in both the thymic and the peripheral blood repertoires. According to the related research, thymic TCR repertoires were highly overlapping among unrelated individuals. TCR alpha and beta repertoires from roughly eight infant thymus samples and four related peripheral blood samples were characterized in the study. The infant donors were about 7 to 244 days old, and the cohort included several males and a couple of females. After being mechanically released from the tissue, thymocytes were kept at -70 degrees C in pellets of roughly 10-33 million cells. A QIAsymphony instrument was used to extract genomic DNA from frozen cell pellets. Using the immunoSEQ multiplex PCR assay, the TCRB and TCRAD loci were amplified from a standardized quantity of quality-controlled genomic DNA. The V(D)J region was spanned by amplicons of a length sufficient to cover the CDR3 and to identify V and J genes. Amplicon sequencing was performed on an Illumina platform through the commercial immunoSEQ service. Primer bias and sequencing errors were corrected using previously described methods, and TCRAD and TCRB definitions followed the IMGT database. Repertoires were analysed with immunoSEQ Analyzer 3.0 and VDJTools, covering basic statistics, V/J segment usage, diversity estimates, rarefaction and pairwise overlap. To estimate diversity, the Chao1, ChaoE, Efron-Thisted, Shannon and inverse Simpson indices were applied, and diversity was also estimated on datasets down-sampled to the smallest sample. Repertoire overlap used strict matching of CDR3 nucleotide sequence, V gene and J gene, with Jaccard-based multidimensional scaling clustering. On average, roughly 800,000 unique TCRB clonotypes were obtained from thymus samples, compared with 80,000 to 85,000 from blood samples.

This chain joins TRBV7-8 to TRBJ2-5; TRBD2 matches 12 bases in the middle. The sequence was obtained from a boy younger than two with a congenital heart defect. Donor details come from another sample of the same person, matched by shared clones. Sequencing input: thymocytes. The CDR3: CASSLVGGASGRELAQYF. The nucleotide sequence is given as TGTGCCAGCAGCTTAGTCGGAGGGGCTAGCGGGAGGGAGCTGGCCCAGTACTTC.